The rows below give T cell receptor beta chains drawn from one sample of a study of cytomegalovirus exposure and HLA in healthy donors. Assay used: immunoSEQ multiplex PCR; TCRdb lists only in-frame clones, some missing. The sample has about 130,000 clones; under 80% are singletons. The specimen was PBMCs. The receptors stem from a man aged 18 to 29 in good health and CMV-seropositive. The CDR3 runs from the conserved cysteine through the conserved F or W. D genes are given only for firm matches. Some rows have no size entry. The others give once, few or many, or a class for an expanded clone.

v_gene	abundance	j_gene	d_gene	CDR3nt	CDR3aa
TRBV18	NA	TRBJ2-7	NA	TGTGCCAGCTCACCAAGTGGGAGAGAGTACGAGCAGTACTTC	CASSPSGREYEQYF
TRBV19	NA	TRBJ2-7	TRBD2	TGTGCCAGTAGTCCCTCCGGGACTAGCGGGAGTTACGAGCAGTACTTC	CASSPSGTSGSYEQYF
TRBV28	few	TRBJ2-1	TRBD1	TGTGCCAGCAGATGGCAGGGGGACGGTGAGCAGTTCTTC	CASRWQGDGEQFF
TRBV18	NA	TRBJ2-7	NA	TGTGCCAGCTCACCACCAAACAATCCGGGAACATACGAGCAGTACTTC	CASSPPNNPGTYEQYF
TRBV30	NA	TRBJ1-2	NA	TGTGCCTGGAGGAAAGTGGAGGGACCCAGAGGTGGCTACACCTTC	CAWRKVEGPRGGYTF
TRBV15	NA	TRBJ1-4	TRBD1	TGTGCCACCAGCAGAGACAGACAGGGGACACTGTTTTTT	CATSRDRQGTLFF
TRBV9	NA	TRBJ2-7	NA	TGTGCCAGCAGCGTAGGGGAGGTCTACGAGCAGTACTTC	CASSVGEVYEQYF
TRBV5-1	NA	TRBJ2-5	NA	TGCGCCAGCAGCCTCCCGGGGACCCAGTACTTC	CASSLPGTQYF
TRBV27	NA	TRBJ2-3	TRBD2	TGTGCCAGCAGTTTAGAGGGTCTAGCGGGGGCGATCACAGATACGCAGTATTTT	CASSLEGLAGAITDTQYF
TRBV19	NA	TRBJ2-1	NA	TGTGCCAGTAGTACCCGGGACTCCAACAATGAGCAGTTCTTC	CASSTRDSNNEQFF
TRBV15	NA	TRBJ1-5	NA	TGTGCCACCAGCAGAGATCTAGGACAGCTTCAGCCCCAGCATTTT	CATSRDLGQLQPQHF
TRBV6-4	NA	TRBJ2-1	NA	TGTGCCAGCAGTTCCGAGTGGTCCTCCTACAATGAGCAGTTCTTC	CASSSEWSSYNEQFF
TRBV7-8	NA	TRBJ2-1	NA	TGTGCCAGCAGCTCAACCGGGACAAGAGTTGGGGAGCAGTTCTTC	CASSSTGTRVGEQFF
TRBV7-9	once	TRBJ1-4	NA	TGTGCCAGCAGCGCCCCCGGAGCAACTAATGAAAAACTGTTTTTT	CASSAPGATNEKLFF
TRBV6-5	NA	TRBJ1-1	NA	TGTGCCACCTCCCCCCAGGTGGGTGGCACTGAAGCTTTCTTT	CATSPQVGGTEAFF
TRBV7-3	NA	TRBJ2-5	TRBD2	TGTGCCAGCGGAGCGGGAGGGAAGGGCGAGACCCAGTACTTC	CASGAGGKGETQYF
TRBV5-1	NA	TRBJ1-1	NA	TGCGCCAGCAGCTTGGACAGGAACACTGAAGCTTTCTTT	CASSLDRNTEAFF
TRBV18	NA	TRBJ2-7	TRBD1	TGTGCCAGCTCGGGAGTGACAGGGGCAATGATTCAGTACTTC	CASSGVTGAMIQYF
TRBV12-5	few	TRBJ1-1	TRBD1	TGTGCTAGTTCTGATAGGGACAGAAGTACTGAAGCTTTCTTT	CASSDRDRSTEAFF
TRBV7-9	NA	TRBJ2-7	NA	TGTGCCAGCAGCTTATACGGGTCGACCTACGAGCAGTACTTC	CASSLYGSTYEQYF
TRBV28	NA	TRBJ2-2	NA	TGTGCCAGCAGACCTCCTATGGGTCCGGGCGGGGAGCTGTTTTTT	CASRPPMGPGGELFF
TRBV2	NA	TRBJ2-7	NA	TGTGCCACCTACGCCCAGGGGAACGAGCAGTACTTC	CATYAQGNEQYF
TRBV10-3	NA	TRBJ2-7	NA	TGTGCCATCAACTCGGACAGCTCCTACGAGCAGTACTTC	CAINSDSSYEQYF
TRBV2	NA	TRBJ1-3	NA	TGTGCCAGCAAAACAGGCCTCTCTGGAAACACCATATATTTT	CASKTGLSGNTIYF
TRBV7-2	NA	TRBJ1-5	TRBD1	TGTGCCAGCAGCCTGAGGACAGGGGCTGGAAGCAATCAGCCCCAGCATTTT	CASSLRTGAGSNQPQHF
TRBV28	NA	TRBJ1-2	TRBD1	TGTGCCAGCAGCCCTTTAGGGGGCAGGGACTATGGCTACACCTTC	CASSPLGGRDYGYTF
TRBV19	few	TRBJ1-5	NA	TGTGCCAGTAGTATAGTAGGGGGAAGGGATCAGCCCCAGCATTTT	CASSIVGGRDQPQHF
TRBV30	NA	TRBJ2-7	NA	TGTGCCTGGAAGTGGCAGGGGAGTGACGAGCAGTACTTC	CAWKWQGSDEQYF
TRBV19	NA	TRBJ2-7	TRBD1	TGTGCCAGTAGTATATGGGGGACAGGGCTCGACGAGCAGTACTTC	CASSIWGTGLDEQYF
TRBV9	NA	TRBJ2-7	TRBD1	TGTGCCAGCAGCGGGACCTTCGAGACAGGGGGCAACTACGAGCAGTACTTC	CASSGTFETGGNYEQYF